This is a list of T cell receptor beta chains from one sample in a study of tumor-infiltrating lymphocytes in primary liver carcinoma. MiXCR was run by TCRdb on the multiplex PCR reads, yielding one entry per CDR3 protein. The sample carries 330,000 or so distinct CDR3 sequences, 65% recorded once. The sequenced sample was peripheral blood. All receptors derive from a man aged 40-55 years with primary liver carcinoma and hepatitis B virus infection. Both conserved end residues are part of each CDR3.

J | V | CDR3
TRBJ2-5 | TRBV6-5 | CARSYSPPVLAGDLEIQYF
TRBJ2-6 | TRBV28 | CASNAQRGANVLTF
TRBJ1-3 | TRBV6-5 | CASSYQGEGTGITIYF
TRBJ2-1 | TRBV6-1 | CASSDPQTSSSYEQFF
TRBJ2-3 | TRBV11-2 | CASCLEAGWATDTQYF
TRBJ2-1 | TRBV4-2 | CASNKGVGSYEQFF
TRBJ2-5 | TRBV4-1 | CASSHRALDQETQYF
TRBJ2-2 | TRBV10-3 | CAISAAGSGELFF
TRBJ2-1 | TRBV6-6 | CASRGGFDNEQFF
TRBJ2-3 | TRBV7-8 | CASSSRGRTDTQYF
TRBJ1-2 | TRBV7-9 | CASSSTGANYGYTF
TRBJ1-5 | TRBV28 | CASSLYSGVNNQPQHF
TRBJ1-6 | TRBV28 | CASFRARNYNSPLHF
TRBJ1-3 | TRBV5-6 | CASSLEGLISNTIYF
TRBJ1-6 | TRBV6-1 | CASGLSSYNSPLHF
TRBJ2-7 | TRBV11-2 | CACSLEGKGILLGEQYF
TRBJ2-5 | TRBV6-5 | CASSYSSSGKGKETQYF
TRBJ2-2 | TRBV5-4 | CASRPPEGGELFF
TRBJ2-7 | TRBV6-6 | CASRNSLLTYEQYF
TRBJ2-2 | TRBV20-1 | CSAREVANTGELFF
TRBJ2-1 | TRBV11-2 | CASIVAAGVGTEQFF
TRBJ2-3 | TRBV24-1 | CATSETGTGTDTQYF
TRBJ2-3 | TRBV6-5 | CASSYAGLASDTQYF
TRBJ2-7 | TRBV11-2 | CTSNSNVLPRNEQYF
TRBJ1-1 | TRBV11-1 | CVSSFFLDTEAFF
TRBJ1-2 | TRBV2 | CASSERGRGAFYGYTF
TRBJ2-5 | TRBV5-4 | CARSRTGTQETQYF
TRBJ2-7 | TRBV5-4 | CASSRGTSGTTYEQYF
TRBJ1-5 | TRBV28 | CASSPRYGNQPQHF
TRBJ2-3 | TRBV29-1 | CSVDHGTGVADTQYF
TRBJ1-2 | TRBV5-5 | CASSFDGQGPHYGYTF
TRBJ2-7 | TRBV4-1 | CASSQPYRGSNYEQYF
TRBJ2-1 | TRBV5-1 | CASSLEETIYNEQFF
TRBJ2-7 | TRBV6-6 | CASGTGDEQYF
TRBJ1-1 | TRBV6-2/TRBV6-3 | CVSSYMGHLGSEAFF
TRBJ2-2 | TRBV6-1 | CASSALGGQGFGDLFF
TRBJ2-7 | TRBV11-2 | CASSLTLAGGFSYEQNF
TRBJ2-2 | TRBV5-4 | CASSLGLAPGELFF
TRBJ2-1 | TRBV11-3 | CAGSLTRGNNEQFF
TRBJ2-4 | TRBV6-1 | CANSEAVTGAKSIQYF
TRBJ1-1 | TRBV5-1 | CASSGDRGEAFF
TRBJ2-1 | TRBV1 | CTSPIPPSGRSLGTYNEQFF